This TCR beta chain appears in the sequencing data of a study of blood T cell repertoires in COVID-19. Whole-study context: Both acute and convalescent COVID-19 samples were obtained from the United States, Italy and Spain. PBMCs, B-cell-depleted T cells, or T cells provided the cDNA or gDNA that made up the material.

Assay used: immunoSEQ multiplex PCR; TCRdb lists only in-frame clones, some missing. The table includes 200,000 to 250,000 clones, 85% to 90% detected once. CDR1 is MNHEY, CDR2 SVGEGT, per germline. CDR3 length equals 13 residues. V was trimmed by 5 bases and J by 4 bases, leaving 12 bases between them. Sequencing was performed on peripheral blood. V and J are TRBV6-2 or TRBV6-3 and TRBJ2-7; possible D gene TRBD1, 6 bases. The sequence was collected from a man aged 25-45 years with COVID-19, enrolled during active disease. The CDR3 spells CASSPNDRYEQYF. The CDR3 DNA is TGTGCCAGCAGTCCCAACGACAGGTACGAGCAGTACTTC.